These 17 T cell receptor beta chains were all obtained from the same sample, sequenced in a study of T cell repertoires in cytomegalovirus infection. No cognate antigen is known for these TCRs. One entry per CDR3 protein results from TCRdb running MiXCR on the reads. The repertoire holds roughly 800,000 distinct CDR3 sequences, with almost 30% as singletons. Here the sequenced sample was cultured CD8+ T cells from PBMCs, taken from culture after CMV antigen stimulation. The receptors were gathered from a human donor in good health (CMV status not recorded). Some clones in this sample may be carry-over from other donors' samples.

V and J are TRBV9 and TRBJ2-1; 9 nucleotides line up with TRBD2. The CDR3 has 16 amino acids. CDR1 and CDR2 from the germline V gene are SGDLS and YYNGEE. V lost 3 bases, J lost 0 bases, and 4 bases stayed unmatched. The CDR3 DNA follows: TGTGCCAGCAGCGGCGGCGGGGGGGCCTCCTACAATGAGCAGTTCTTC. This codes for CASSGGGGASYNEQFF.

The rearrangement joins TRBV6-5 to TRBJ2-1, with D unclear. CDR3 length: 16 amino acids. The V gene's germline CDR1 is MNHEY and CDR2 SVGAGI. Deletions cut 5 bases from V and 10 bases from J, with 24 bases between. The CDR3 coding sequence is TGTGCCAGCAGTGAAGCTACCCCCCCAGACTTTAAGGAGCAGTTCTTC. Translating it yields CASSEATPPDFKEQFF.

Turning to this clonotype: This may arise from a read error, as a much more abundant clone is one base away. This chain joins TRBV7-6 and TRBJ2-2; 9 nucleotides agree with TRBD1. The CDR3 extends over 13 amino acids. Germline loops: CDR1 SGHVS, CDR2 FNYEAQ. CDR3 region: CASRDRDTGELLF. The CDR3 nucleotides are TGTGCCAGCCGGGACAGGGACACCGGGGAGCTGCTTTTT.

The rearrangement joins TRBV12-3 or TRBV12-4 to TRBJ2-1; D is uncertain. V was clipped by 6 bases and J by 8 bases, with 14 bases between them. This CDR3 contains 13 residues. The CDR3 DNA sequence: TGTGCCAGCAGCACTTTAAGGATACATGAGCAGTTCTTC. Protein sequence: CASSTLRIHEQFF.

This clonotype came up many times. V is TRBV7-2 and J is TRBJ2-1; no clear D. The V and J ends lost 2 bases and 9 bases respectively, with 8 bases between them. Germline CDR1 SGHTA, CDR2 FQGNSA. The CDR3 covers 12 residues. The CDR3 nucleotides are TGTGCCAGCAGCTTAAGTCGAACTGAGCAGTTCTTC. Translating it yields CASSLSRTEQFF. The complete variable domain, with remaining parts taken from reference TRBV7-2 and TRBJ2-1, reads GAGVSQSPSNKVTEKGKDVELRCDPISGHTALYWYRQSLGQGLEFLIYFQGNSAPDKSGLPSDRFSAERTGGSVSTLTIQRTQQEDSAVYLCASSLSRTEQFFGPGTRLTVL.

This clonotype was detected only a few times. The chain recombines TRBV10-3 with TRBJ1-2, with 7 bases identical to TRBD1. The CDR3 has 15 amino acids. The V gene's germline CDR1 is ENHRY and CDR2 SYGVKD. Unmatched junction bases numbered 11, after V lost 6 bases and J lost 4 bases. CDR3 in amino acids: CAIRAGQERTYGYTF. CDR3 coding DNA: TGTGCCATCAGAGCCGGACAGGAAAGAACCTATGGCTACACCTTC.

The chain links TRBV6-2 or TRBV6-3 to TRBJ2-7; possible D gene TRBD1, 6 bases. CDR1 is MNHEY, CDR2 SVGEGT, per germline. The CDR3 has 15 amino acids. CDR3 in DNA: TGTACCAGCAAGAACCCGACAGGTCCTACCTACGAGCAGTACGTC. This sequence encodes CTSKNPTGPTYEQYV.

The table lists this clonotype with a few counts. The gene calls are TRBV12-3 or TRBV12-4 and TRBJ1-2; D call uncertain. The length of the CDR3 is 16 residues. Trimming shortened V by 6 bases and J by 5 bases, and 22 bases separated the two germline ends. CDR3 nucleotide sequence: TGTGCCAGCAGCCTTGGATTGGACCGAGTACGATATGGCTACACCTTC. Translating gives CASSLGLDRVRYGYTF.

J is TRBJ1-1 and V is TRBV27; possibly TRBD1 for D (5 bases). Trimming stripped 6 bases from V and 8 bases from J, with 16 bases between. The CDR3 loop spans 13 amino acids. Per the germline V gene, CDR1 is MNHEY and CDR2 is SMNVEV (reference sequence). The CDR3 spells CASRLIDSLEAFF. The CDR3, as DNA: TGTGCCAGCAGACTAATCGACAGTTTAGAAGCTTTCTTT.

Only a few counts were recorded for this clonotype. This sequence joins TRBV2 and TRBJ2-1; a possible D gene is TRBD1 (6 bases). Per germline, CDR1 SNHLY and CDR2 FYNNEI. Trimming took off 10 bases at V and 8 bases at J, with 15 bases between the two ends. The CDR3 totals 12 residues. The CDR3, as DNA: TGTGCCACCATAGCAGGGGAAGATGAGCAGTTCTTC. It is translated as CATIAGEDEQFF.

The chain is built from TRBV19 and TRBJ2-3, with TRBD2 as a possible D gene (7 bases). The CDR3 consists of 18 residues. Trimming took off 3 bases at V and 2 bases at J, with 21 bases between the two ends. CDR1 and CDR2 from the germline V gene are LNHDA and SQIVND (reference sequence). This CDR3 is CASSMDRAGAFDTDTQYF. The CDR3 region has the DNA TGTGCCAGTAGTATGGACCGGGCGGGGGCGTTCGACACAGATACGCAGTATTTT.

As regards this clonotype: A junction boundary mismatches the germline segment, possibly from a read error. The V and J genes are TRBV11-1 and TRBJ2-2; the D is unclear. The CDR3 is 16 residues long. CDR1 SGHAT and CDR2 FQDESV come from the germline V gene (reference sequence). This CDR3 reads CTSSHAWGMNTGELFF. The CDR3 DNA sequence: TGTACCAGCAGCCACGCGTGGGGTATGAACACCGGGGAGCTGTTTTTT.

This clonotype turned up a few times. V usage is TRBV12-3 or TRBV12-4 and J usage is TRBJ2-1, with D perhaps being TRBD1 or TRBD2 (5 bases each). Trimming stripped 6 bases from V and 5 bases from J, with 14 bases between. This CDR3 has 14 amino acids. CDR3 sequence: CASSTGTPNNEQFF. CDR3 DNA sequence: TGTGCCAGCAGCACCGGGACCCCGAACAATGAGCAGTTCTTC.

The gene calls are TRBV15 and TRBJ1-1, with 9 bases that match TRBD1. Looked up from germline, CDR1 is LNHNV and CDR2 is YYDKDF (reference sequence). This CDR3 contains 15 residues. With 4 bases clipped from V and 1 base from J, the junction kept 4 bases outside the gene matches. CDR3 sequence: CATSMDRGQNTEAFF. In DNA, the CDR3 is TGTGCCACCAGCATGGACAGGGGACAGAACACTGAAGCTTTCTTT.

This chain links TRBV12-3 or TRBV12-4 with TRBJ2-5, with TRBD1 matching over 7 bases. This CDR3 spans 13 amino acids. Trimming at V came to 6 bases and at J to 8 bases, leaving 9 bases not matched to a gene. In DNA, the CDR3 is TGTGCCAGCAGAGAAACAGGGGAAGGAACCCAGTACTTC. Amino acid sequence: CASRETGEGTQYF.

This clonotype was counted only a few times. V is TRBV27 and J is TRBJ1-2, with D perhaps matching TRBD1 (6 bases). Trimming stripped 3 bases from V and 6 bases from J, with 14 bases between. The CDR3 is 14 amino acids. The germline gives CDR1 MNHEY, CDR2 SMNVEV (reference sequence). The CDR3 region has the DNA TGTGCCAGCAGTTTCGCAGGGAGGGGGGATGGCTACACCTTC. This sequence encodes CASSFAGRGDGYTF.

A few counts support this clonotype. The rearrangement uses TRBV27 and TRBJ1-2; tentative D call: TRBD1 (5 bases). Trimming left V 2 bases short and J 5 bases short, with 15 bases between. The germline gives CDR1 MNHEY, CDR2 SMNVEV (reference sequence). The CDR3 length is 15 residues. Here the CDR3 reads CASSLRKGPTYGYTF. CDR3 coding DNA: TGTGCCAGCAGTTTACGAAAGGGGCCTACTTATGGCTACACCTTC.